This TCR beta chain appears in the sequencing data of a study of shared clonotypes between healthy human individuals. To note about this clone: It may be a read error: a sequence one base away is much more abundant.

The repertoire was sequenced with immunoSEQ multiplex PCR; TCRdb's copy has only in-frame clones and lacks some. Of some 580,000 clones detected, 95% to 98% appear once; the ten largest clones hold 0.25% to 0.35%. Positively selected for CCR7, the CD45RO-negative cells used as naive CD8 cells excluded terminally differentiated effector memory CD45RA+ cells. Trimming took off 5 bases at V and 3 bases at J, with 2 bases between the two ends. Germline V gene lookup returns CDR1 SGHAT and CDR2 FQNNGV. This CDR3 is built from 10 residues. The sequencing input was naive CD8+ T cells sorted from blood. The J gene is TRBJ2-7, the V gene TRBV11-2; D unclear. This receptor was identified in a man aged 25-45 years in good health. CDR3 sequence (DNA): TGTGCCAGCAGCGGCTACGAGCAGTACTTC. Translated: CASSGYEQYF.